Each of the 12 T cell receptor beta chains below was sequenced from the same sample in a study of blood T cell repertoires in COVID-19. Clones were read by immunoSEQ multiplex PCR, and TCRdb kept only the in-frame ones, dropping some. The sample has approximately 280,000 clones; approximately 90% are singletons. What was sequenced was peripheral blood. The receptors stem from a middle-aged man with acute or convalescent COVID-19.

In its sample, this clone was seen once. The V gene is TRBV29-1, the J gene TRBJ2-3; possibly TRBD1 for D (6 bases). Germline V gives CDR1 SQVTM, CDR2 ANQGSEA. V lost 4 bases to trimming and J lost 0 bases, with 17 bases between them. The length of the CDR3 is 16 residues. The DNA for the CDR3 is TGCAGCGTTGGGTGGGCTGGGGGCAGAAGCACAGATACGCAGTATTTT. Translating it yields CSVGWAGGRSTDTQYF.

This clone has only one observation. The chain carries TRBV3-1 (or the pseudogene TRBV3-2) and TRBJ1-2, with 8 bases identical to TRBD1. This CDR3 has 14 residues. Germline values: CDR1 LGHDT, CDR2 YNNKEL (reference sequence). V trimming: 4 bases; J trimming: 4 bases; junction bases outside the gene matches: 5. Here the CDR3 reads CASSRTGTGYGYTF. Written as DNA, the CDR3 is TGTGCCAGCAGCCGAACCGGGACAGGCTATGGCTACACCTTC.

The rearrangement links TRBV3-1 (or the pseudogene TRBV3-2) to TRBJ2-7; D unresolved. V was trimmed by 0 bases and J by 3 bases, leaving 6 bases between them. Germline-derived CDR1 and CDR2 are LGHDT and YNNKEL (reference sequence). There are 13 residues in the CDR3. The DNA of the CDR3 is TGTGCCAGCAGCCAAGACCAGAACTACGAGCAGTACTTC. Its translation is CASSQDQNYEQYF.

The chain recombines TRBV14 with TRBJ1-3; possibly TRBD1 for D (5 bases). Trimming shortened V by 4 bases and J by 0 bases, and 19 bases separated the two germline ends. Germline V gene data show CDR1 as SGHDN and CDR2 as FVKESK. The CDR3 is made up of 18 amino acids. Here the CDR3 reads CASSPLKAGDFSGNTIYF. The CDR3 DNA reads as TGTGCCAGCAGCCCCTTAAAGGCCGGGGACTTCTCTGGAAACACCATATATTTT.

The chain employs TRBV19 and TRBJ2-1, with 7 bases identical to TRBD1. CDR3 size: 15 residues. Germline trimming cut 6 bases from V and 5 bases from J; bases unmatched to any gene: 10. CDR1 is LNHDA, CDR2 SQIVND, per germline (reference sequence). This CDR3 is CASRDRDRVNNEQFF. In nucleotides, the CDR3 is TGTGCCAGTAGAGATCGTGACAGGGTAAACAATGAGCAGTTCTTC.

V usage is TRBV6-5 and J usage is TRBJ1-1; D is unresolved. The V gene's germline CDR1 is MNHEY and CDR2 SVGAGI. The CDR3 is made up of 14 amino acids. Trimming removed 7 bases from V and 1 base from J, with 13 bases in between. The CDR3: CASTITRGNTEAFF. The CDR3, as DNA: TGTGCCAGCACCATCACGCGGGGGAACACTGAAGCTTTCTTT.

V gene TRBV30 combines with J gene TRBJ2-7; possible D gene TRBD1, 8 bases. Deletions cut 2 bases from V and 1 base from J, with 15 bases between. The length of the CDR3 is 15 residues. Germline values: CDR1 GTSNPN, CDR2 SVGIG (reference sequence). CDR3 bases: TGTGCCTGGAGTAGGGGGGGGACAGGTTCCTACGAGCAGTACTTC. Residues: CAWSRGGTGSYEQYF.

The rearrangement joins TRBV2 to TRBJ2-1; TRBD2 is a possible D gene (5 bases). This CDR3 contains 12 residues. Per germline, CDR1 SNHLY and CDR2 FYNNEI. The V end lost 11 bases, the J end lost 7 bases, and 15 bases lay between the germline ends. CDR3 DNA: TGTGCCGGACGGACTGAGGGTAATGAGCAGTTCTTC. As protein: CAGRTEGNEQFF.

This clone came up a few times. The rearrangement uses TRBV15 and TRBJ1-2; D call uncertain. The V end lost 1 base, the J end lost 5 bases, and 11 bases lay between the germline ends. Germline V gene sequence: CDR1 LNHNV, CDR2 YYDKDF (reference sequence). The CDR3 is made up of 14 amino acids. The CDR3, as DNA: TGTGCCACCAGCAGAGGTGGGCCTCAATATGGCTACACCTTC. Translated, it gives CATSRGGPQYGYTF.

The V call is TRBV24-1, the J call TRBJ2-2, with a weak D call TRBD2 (6 bases). Deletions cut 9 bases from V and 1 base from J, with 11 bases between. CDR1 is KGHDR and CDR2 is SFDVKD in the germline V gene. This CDR3 contains 14 residues. CDR3: CATQGGVNTGELFF. As DNA, the CDR3 is TGTGCCACCCAAGGAGGGGTGAACACCGGGGAGCTGTTTTTT.

The chain couples TRBV7-9 to TRBJ2-2, with TRBD2 as a possible D gene (6 bases). In germline, CDR1 is SEHNR, CDR2 FQNEAQ (reference sequence). V lost 2 bases, J lost 6 bases, and 13 bases lay in between. This CDR3 is 15 amino acids long. This chain's CDR3 is CASSLLAGTPGELFF. The CDR3 bases are TGTGCCAGCAGCTTACTGGCAGGGACTCCCGGGGAGCTGTTTTTT. The variable domain in full, with the rest retrieved from reference TRBV7-9 and TRBJ2-2, is DTGVSQNPRHKITKRGQNVTFRCDPISEHNRLYWYRQTLGQGPEFLTYFQNEAQLEKSRLLSDRFSAERPKGSFSTLEIQRTEQGDSAMYLCASSLLAGTPGELFFGEGSRLTVL.

This clone was seen a handful of times. The J gene is TRBJ1-5, the V gene TRBV11-1, with 8 positions matching TRBD1. The CDR3 loop spans 13 amino acids. Trimming removed 5 bases from V and 9 bases from J; junction bases left unmatched: 6. CDR1 SGHAT and CDR2 FQDESV come from the germline V gene (reference sequence). The CDR3 sequence: CASSPDRVSPQHF. The DNA for the CDR3 is TGTGCCAGCAGCCCGGACAGGGTATCGCCCCAGCATTTT.